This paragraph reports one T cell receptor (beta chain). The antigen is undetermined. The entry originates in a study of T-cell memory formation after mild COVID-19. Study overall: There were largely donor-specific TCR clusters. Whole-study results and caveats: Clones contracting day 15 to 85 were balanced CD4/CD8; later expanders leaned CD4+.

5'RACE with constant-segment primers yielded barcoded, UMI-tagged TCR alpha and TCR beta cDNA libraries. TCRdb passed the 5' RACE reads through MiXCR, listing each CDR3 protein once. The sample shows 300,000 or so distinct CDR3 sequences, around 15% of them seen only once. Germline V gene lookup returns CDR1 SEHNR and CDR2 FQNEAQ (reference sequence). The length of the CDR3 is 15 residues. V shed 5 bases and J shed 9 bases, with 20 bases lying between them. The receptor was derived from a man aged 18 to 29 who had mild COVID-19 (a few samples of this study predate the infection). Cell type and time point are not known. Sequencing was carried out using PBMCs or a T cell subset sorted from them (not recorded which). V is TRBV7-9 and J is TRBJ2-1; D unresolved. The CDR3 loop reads CASSPGVGRRVEQFF. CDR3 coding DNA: TGTGCCAGCAGCCCCGGCGTAGGGCGTCGGGTTGAGCAGTTCTTC.